Included here is one T cell receptor beta chain sequence, with context. The sample originates from a study of tumor-infiltrating lymphocytes in primary liver carcinoma. Total RNA (approximately 500 ng) served as template for TCR beta cDNA synthesis primed by a constant-region primer. A slightly modified ARM-PCR protocol with three nested multiplex PCR rounds produced these TCR beta libraries. The opening two PCR rounds, ten to eleven cycles each, paired TRBV1-TRBV30 forward primers with a C-beta reverse primer. TCRdb recomputed calls from the multiplex PCR reads with MiXCR, one row per CDR3 protein. The sample includes about 64,000 distinct CDR3 sequences, about 65% of them seen just once. Taking roughly 18-32 mg of unsorted bulk tissue, the authors co-extracted RNA and DNA. Subjects presented with primary liver carcinoma managed by surgical resection. Each sampled tumor had five separate regions taken from it.

Trimming took 6 bases from V and 2 from J, leaving 8 bases between them. Per the germline V gene, CDR1 is SGHAT and CDR2 is FQDESV (reference sequence). This CDR3 spans 14 amino acids. The chain couples TRBV11-1 to TRBJ2-6, with D hard to call. The TCR sequence derives from a man aged 35 to 55 with primary liver carcinoma and hepatitis B virus infection. The sequenced sample consisted of liver tumor tissue from sampling region 4. Regarding subset: tumor region T4, right-lateral pole. CDR3 DNA: TGTGCCAGCAGAAGGAACCCTGGGGCCAACGTCCTGACTTTC. Translating it yields CASRRNPGANVLTF.